A selection of T cell receptor beta chains follows, all from one sample in a study of cytomegalovirus exposure and HLA in healthy donors. Clones were read by immunoSEQ multiplex PCR, and TCRdb kept only the in-frame ones, dropping some. Of about 170,000 clones listed, around 80% were seen once; the top ten hold approximately 2.4%. The specimen was PBMCs. These receptors were taken from a woman aged 45-59 years in good health and CMV-seronegative. Both conserved end residues are part of each CDR3. Fields, in order: J gene, V gene, D gene, clone size, CDR3 protein, CDR3 DNA. D genes are given only for firm matches. Not every row has a clone size; where given, it reads once, few, many or a size class.

TRBJ2-3 | TRBV18 | NA | NA | CASSPVQGGTDTQYF | TGTGCCAGCTCACCGGTACAAGGGGGCACAGATACGCAGTATTTT
TRBJ1-5 | TRBV27 | TRBD1 | NA | CASSLDRGLDQPQHF | TGTGCCAGCAGTTTAGACAGGGGGCTTGATCAGCCCCAGCATTTT
TRBJ2-2 | TRBV5-1 | NA | few | CASSPGAQVGELFF | TGCGCCAGCAGCCCTGGGGCGCAGGTCGGGGAGCTGTTTTTT
TRBJ2-5 | TRBV5-6 | TRBD1 | NA | CASSLEQGAWGTQYF | TGTGCCAGCAGCTTGGAGCAGGGGGCTTGGGGGACCCAGTACTTC
TRBJ2-1 | TRBV7-8 | TRBD2 | NA | CASSLLAGGPSEQFF | TGTGCCAGCAGCCTACTAGCGGGAGGGCCCAGTGAGCAGTTCTTC
TRBJ1-3 | TRBV7-2 | NA | NA | CASSLQSSGNTIYF | TGTGCCAGCAGCCTACAGAGCTCTGGAAACACCATATATTTT
TRBJ1-1 | TRBV7-2 | TRBD1 | NA | CASSSRTGDTEAFF | TGTGCCAGCAGCTCCCGGACAGGGGACACTGAAGCTTTCTTT
TRBJ1-4 | TRBV7-2 | NA | NA | CASSSASTNEKLFF | TGTGCCAGCAGCTCAGCCTCAACTAATGAAAAACTGTTTTTT
TRBJ2-1 | TRBV6-4 | NA | NA | CASSDEVGSYNEQFF | TGTGCCAGCAGTGACGAGGTGGGCTCCTACAATGAGCAGTTCTTC
TRBJ1-5 | TRBV28 | NA | NA | CASSPHPAQYSNQPQHF | TGTGCCAGCAGTCCCCACCCTGCACAGTATAGCAATCAGCCCCAGCATTTT
TRBJ1-4 | TRBV19 | NA | NA | CASSVTTGVNEKLFF | TGTGCCAGTAGTGTAACGACAGGCGTCAATGAAAAACTGTTTTTT
TRBJ1-2 | TRBV5-1 | NA | NA | CASSLEEIAYGYTF | TGCGCCAGCAGCTTGGAAGAAATAGCCTATGGCTACACCTTC
TRBJ1-5 | TRBV4-3 | NA | few | CASSQNRVAQPQHF | TGCGCCAGCAGCCAAAACAGGGTGGCTCAGCCCCAGCATTTT
TRBJ1-1 | TRBV14 | TRBD1 | NA | CASSLWTGGNTEAFF | TGTGCCAGCAGCCTTTGGACAGGGGGGAACACTGAAGCTTTCTTT
TRBJ2-7 | TRBV15 | NA | once | CATSRVPGYHEQYF | TGTGCCACCAGCAGAGTCCCAGGGTACCACGAGCAGTACTTC
TRBJ1-5 | TRBV15 | NA | NA | CATSQLTGKDQPQHF | TGTGCCACCAGCCAACTGACGGGTAAAGATCAGCCCCAGCATTTT
TRBJ2-1 | TRBV7-8 | TRBD1 | NA | CASSLRTGKYNEQFF | TGTGCCAGCAGCTTAAGGACAGGGAAATACAATGAGCAGTTCTTC
TRBJ2-2 | TRBV2 | TRBD1 | NA | CASRGDRTNTGELFF | TGTGCCAGCAGAGGGGACAGGACGAACACCGGGGAGCTGTTTTTT
TRBJ2-5 | TRBV7-9 | TRBD2 | NA | CAAGGSKVETQYF | TGTGCCGCCGGCGGGAGTAAGGTCGAGACCCAGTACTTC
TRBJ1-1 | TRBV28 | TRBD1 | NA | CASSQTGLGDTEAFF | TGTGCCAGCAGCCAGACAGGGTTGGGGGACACTGAAGCTTTCTTT
TRBJ2-1 | TRBV20-1 | NA | NA | CSAKLDHEQFF | TGCAGTGCTAAACTAGACCATGAGCAGTTCTTC
TRBJ2-7 | TRBV18 | TRBD2 | once | CASSPGLAGVYYEQYF | TGTGCCAGCTCACCCGGACTAGCGGGAGTATACTACGAGCAGTACTTC
TRBJ1-5 | TRBV2 | NA | NA | CASREQGVIQPQHF | TGTGCCAGCAGGGAACAGGGTGTTATTCAGCCCCAGCATTTT
TRBJ1-1 | TRBV7-2 | TRBD1 | NA | CASSPRQGNTEAFF | TGTGCCAGCAGCCCCAGACAGGGAAACACTGAAGCTTTCTTT
TRBJ2-7 | TRBV6-1 | TRBD2 | medium-sized | CASSEGASGSYEQYF | TGTGCCAGCAGTGAAGGGGCTAGCGGGAGTTACGAGCAGTACTTC
TRBJ2-3 | TRBV7-2 | TRBD2 | NA | CASSWTSGNTDTQYF | TGTGCCAGCAGCTGGACTAGCGGAAACACAGATACGCAGTATTTT
TRBJ2-7 | TRBV5-6 | TRBD1 | NA | CASNIKGQLSSYEQYF | TGTGCCAGCAATATCAAGGGACAGCTTTCCTCCTACGAGCAGTACTTC
TRBJ2-5 | TRBV7-2 | TRBD2 | NA | CASSSSGGAGGQETQYF | TGTGCCAGCAGCTCTAGCGGGGGGGCTGGGGGACAAGAGACCCAGTACTTC
TRBJ1-5 | TRBV6-1 | NA | NA | CATSRDSNQPQHF | TGTGCCACCTCCCGTGACAGTAATCAGCCCCAGCATTTT
TRBJ1-1 | TRBV9 | NA | NA | CASSAGGDRAFF | TGTGCCAGCAGCGCGGGGGGGGATCGGGCTTTCTTT
TRBJ2-1 | TRBV28 | TRBD2 | NA | CASTSVLAGGAYNEQFF | TGTGCCAGCACATCCGTCTTAGCGGGAGGGGCCTACAATGAGCAGTTCTTC
TRBJ2-1 | TRBV4-1 | TRBD2 | NA | CATGLAGGKVYNEQFF | TGCGCCACGGGACTGGCGGGAGGGAAGGTCTACAATGAGCAGTTCTTC
TRBJ2-7 | TRBV7-6 | NA | NA | CASSLALGQNSYEQYF | TGTGCCAGCAGCTTAGCGTTAGGACAGAACTCCTACGAGCAGTACTTC
TRBJ1-2 | TRBV4-3 | NA | NA | CASSQDRANYGYTF | TGCGCCAGCAGCCAAGATCGAGCTAACTATGGCTACACCTTC
TRBJ2-7 | TRBV7-9 | NA | NA | CASSAGRDTSYEQYF | TGTGCCAGCAGCGCGGGTCGGGACACCTCCTACGAGCAGTACTTC
TRBJ2-1 | TRBV11-3 | TRBD2 | NA | CASSLDGGGYEQFF | TGTGCCAGCAGCTTGGACGGGGGGGGCTATGAGCAGTTCTTC
TRBJ1-1 | TRBV7-2 | NA | NA | CASSSQWGTSRGEAFF | TGTGCCAGCAGCTCTCAATGGGGGACTTCAAGGGGCGAAGCTTTCTTT
TRBJ1-1 | TRBV18 | NA | NA | CASSPIPRGGPTEAFF | TGTGCCAGCTCACCAATCCCGCGGGGGGGCCCCACTGAAGCTTTCTTT
TRBJ2-3 | TRBV30 | TRBD2 | NA | CAWSSLAGVTDTQYF | TGTGCCTGGAGTTCGTTAGCGGGGGTGACAGATACGCAGTATTTT
TRBJ2-7 | TRBV9 | TRBD1 | NA | CASSDDRGRSEQYF | TGTGCCAGCAGCGACGACAGGGGGCGCAGCGAGCAGTACTTC
TRBJ1-5 | TRBV7-9 | NA | NA | CASSLGSQNQPQHF | TGTGCCAGCAGCTTAGGTAGCCAGAATCAGCCCCAGCATTTT
TRBJ1-1 | TRBV6-1 | NA | once | CASSEEGFATEAFF | TGTGCCAGCAGTGAGGAGGGGTTTGCCACTGAAGCTTTCTTT
TRBJ2-7 | TRBV28 | TRBD1 | NA | CASSLRFGQGRTYEQYF | TGTGCCAGCAGTTTAAGGTTCGGACAGGGACGGACCTACGAGCAGTACTTC
TRBJ1-1 | TRBV28 | TRBD1 | few | CASSPRQGHTEAFF | TGTGCCAGCAGCCCCAGACAGGGACACACTGAAGCTTTCTTT
TRBJ1-6 | TRBV19 | NA | NA | CASTPLREGDSPLHF | TGTGCCAGTACCCCGTTGAGGGAGGGCGATTCACCCCTCCACTTT
TRBJ2-7 | TRBV7-2 | TRBD1 | NA | CASSFDRGPFYEQYF | TGTGCCAGCAGCTTTGACAGGGGCCCTTTCTACGAGCAGTACTTC
TRBJ1-5 | TRBV6-6 | NA | NA | CASSPSTGGMAQPQHF | TGTGCCAGCAGTCCCTCTACAGGAGGGATGGCTCAGCCCCAGCATTTT
TRBJ2-5 | TRBV11-2 | TRBD2 | NA | CASSLFASGGHRETQYF | TGTGCCAGCAGCTTATTCGCTAGCGGGGGCCATAGAGAGACCCAGTACTTC
TRBJ1-2 | TRBV4-3 | NA | NA | CASSQDLSGGYTF | TGCGCCAGCAGCCAAGATCTGAGCGGAGGCTACACCTTC
TRBJ1-6 | TRBV14 | NA | NA | CASSHVGASSYNSPLHF | TGTGCCAGCAGCCATGTGGGAGCGAGCTCCTATAATTCACCCCTCCACTTT
TRBJ1-3 | TRBV5-5 | NA | NA | CASSLTETGGNTIYF | TGTGCCAGCAGCTTGACCGAGACTGGTGGAAACACCATATATTTT
TRBJ2-3 | TRBV5-4 | TRBD1 | NA | CASSKPGQGVADTQYF | TGTGCCAGCAGCAAACCGGGACAGGGAGTGGCAGATACGCAGTATTTT